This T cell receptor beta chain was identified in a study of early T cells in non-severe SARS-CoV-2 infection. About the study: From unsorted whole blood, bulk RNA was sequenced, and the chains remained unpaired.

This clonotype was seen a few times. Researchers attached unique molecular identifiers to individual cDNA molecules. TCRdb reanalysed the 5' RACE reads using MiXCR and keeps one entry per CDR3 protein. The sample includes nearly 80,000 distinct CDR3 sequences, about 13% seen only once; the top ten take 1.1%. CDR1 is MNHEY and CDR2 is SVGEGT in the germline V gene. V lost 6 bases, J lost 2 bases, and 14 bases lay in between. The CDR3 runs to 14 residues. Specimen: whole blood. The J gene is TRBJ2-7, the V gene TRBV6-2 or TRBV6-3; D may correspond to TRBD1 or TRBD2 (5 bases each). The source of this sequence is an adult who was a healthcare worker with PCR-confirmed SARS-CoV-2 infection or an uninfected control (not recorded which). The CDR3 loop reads CASSSGTPTYEQYF. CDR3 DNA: TGTGCCAGCAGCTCCGGGACGCCTACCTACGAGCAGTACTTC.